These 31 T cell receptor beta chains originate from one sample sequenced in a study of blood T cell repertoires in COVID-19. Clones were read by immunoSEQ multiplex PCR, and TCRdb kept only the in-frame ones, dropping some. The table shows 150,000 to 200,000 clones, with more than 90% occurring only once. Sequencing used peripheral blood. Receptors were obtained from a man between 60 and 70 years old with active or convalescent COVID-19.

There are a few counts of this clone. The chain joins TRBV29-1 to TRBJ1-1; possible D gene TRBD1, 6 bases. The CDR3 spans 14 residues. V was trimmed by 3 bases and J by 6 bases, leaving 17 bases between them. Germline CDR1 reads SQVTM; CDR2 reads ANQGSEA. CDR3 residues: CSVDLRDKGAEAFF. Here the CDR3 DNA reads TGCAGCGTTGACCTACGGGACAAAGGCGCTGAAGCTTTCTTT.

The V gene is TRBV14, the J gene TRBJ2-1; 16 nucleotides match TRBD2. The CDR3 totals 15 residues. CDR1 and CDR2 from the germline V gene are SGHDN and FVKESK. Germline trimming cut 4 bases from V and 8 bases from J; bases unmatched to any gene: 2. DNA for the CDR3: TGTGCCAGCAGCCTAGGGACTAGCGGGAGGGATGAGCAGTTCTTC. It yields the protein CASSLGTSGRDEQFF.

The chain combines TRBV19 with TRBJ2-5, with D perhaps matching TRBD2 (6 bases). The CDR3 is 15 amino acids. CDR1 LNHDA and CDR2 SQIVND come from the germline V gene (reference sequence). Trimming removed 3 bases from V and 5 bases from J, with 16 bases in between. CDR3 region: CASSIRASAGETQYF. The CDR3 DNA reads as TGTGCCAGTAGTATCCGGGCTAGCGCGGGTGAGACCCAGTACTTC.

The chain links TRBV5-1 to TRBJ1-6; weak D call: TRBD1 (5 bases). This CDR3 contains 14 residues. V was cut by 2 bases and J by 10 bases, with 13 bases left in between. Germline-derived CDR1 and CDR2 are SGHRS and YFSETQ. CDR3 sequence: CASSLGVIASPLHF. The CDR3 DNA is TGCGCCAGCAGCTTAGGGGTCATAGCCTCACCCCTCCACTTT.

In its sample, this clone was seen once. This chain connects TRBV3-1 (or the pseudogene TRBV3-2) to TRBJ1-1, with D possibly matching TRBD1 (6 bases). Germline CDR1 is LGHDT and CDR2 is YNNKEL (reference sequence). V lost 1 base, J lost 5 bases, and 17 bases lay in between. This CDR3 is built from 16 residues. This CDR3 reads CASSQGGTGTYTEAFF. DNA of the CDR3: TGTGCCAGCAGCCAAGGCGGTACAGGGACCTATACTGAAGCTTTCTTT.

V is TRBV29-1 and J is TRBJ1-3; TRBD1 might be the D (6 bases). The ends were cut back, 6 bases at V and 0 bases at J, with 12 bases in the middle. Germline V CDR1 and CDR2: SQVTM, ANQGSEA. There are 14 residues in the CDR3. The DNA for the CDR3 is TGCAGCGTGCAGGTACAGGGCTCTGGAAACACCATATATTTT. Protein product: CSVQVQGSGNTIYF. The full variable domain, completed using reference TRBV29-1 and TRBJ1-3, is SAVISQKPSRDICQRGTSLTIQCQVDSQVTMMFWYRQQPGQSLTLIATANQGSEATYESGFVIDKFPISRPNLTFSTLTVSNMSPEDSSIYLCSVQVQGSGNTIYFGEGSWLTVV.

The genes are TRBV11-3 and TRBJ2-5; 7 nucleotides match TRBD2. CDR1 is SGHNT and CDR2 is YENEEA in the germline V gene. V was clipped by 5 bases and J by 5 bases; unmatched bases: 8. CDR3 length: 14 amino acids. The CDR3 bases are TGTGCCAGCAGCCCTGGGGGGGATAGGGAGACCCAGTACTTC. This translates into CASSPGGDRETQYF.

The V gene is TRBV11-2, the J gene TRBJ2-7; TRBD1 aligns across 11 bases. CDR1 SGHAT and CDR2 FQNNGV come from the germline V gene. The junction had 14 bases not matched to a gene; V was cut back by 6 bases and J by 7 bases. CDR3 length equals 16 residues. CDR3 nucleotides: TGTGCCAGCAGTCCCCGGGGGGGACAGGGGGTGGGTGAGCAGTACTTC. It is translated as CASSPRGGQGVGEQYF.

The chain combines TRBV27 with TRBJ1-6, with a tentative D call TRBD1 (5 bases). V was trimmed by 8 bases and J by 3 bases, leaving 14 bases between them. The CDR3 has 15 residues. Germline CDR1 MNHEY, CDR2 SMNVEV (reference sequence). The CDR3 region has the DNA TGTGCCAGCGGGGGGAGCCCTGGCTATAATTCACCCCTCCACTTT. Its translation is CASGGSPGYNSPLHF.

V usage is TRBV7-9 and J usage is TRBJ2-7; the D is unclear. CDR3 length: 13 amino acids. CDR1 is SEHNR, CDR2 FQNEAQ, per germline (reference sequence). V was pared by 2 bases and J by 1 base, with 6 bases between. The CDR3 bases are TGTGCCAGCAGCTTATTGGCATCCTACGAGCAGTACTTC. This sequence encodes CASSLLASYEQYF.

V gene TRBV6-5 combines with J gene TRBJ1-2; TRBD1 matches at 9 bases. J lost 6 bases, V lost 8 bases, and 7 bases had no gene match. Germline CDR1 MNHEY, CDR2 SVGAGI. CDR3 length: 13 amino acids. CDR3 in amino acids: CASLVWDRDGYTF. In DNA form, the CDR3 reads TGTGCCAGCCTTGTATGGGACAGGGATGGCTACACCTTC.

V usage is TRBV5-8 and J usage is TRBJ1-1; 7 bases match TRBD1. With V trimmed by 4 bases and J by 5 bases, 8 bases remained unmatched. This CDR3 comprises 14 residues. CDR1 is SGHTS and CDR2 is YDEGEE in the germline V gene. CDR3 bases: TGTGCCAGCAGCGCGACAGGGTATGGGACTGAAGCTTTCTTT. Its protein is CASSATGYGTEAFF. The full variable domain, completed using reference TRBV5-8 and TRBJ1-1, is EAGVTQSPTHLIKTRGQQATLRCSPISGHTSVYWYQQALGLGLQFLLWYDEGEERNRGNFPPRFSGRQFPNYSSELNVNALELEDSALYLCASSATGYGTEAFFGQGTRLTVV.

The chain uses TRBV3-1 (or the pseudogene TRBV3-2) and TRBJ1-5; perhaps TRBD1 as D (5 bases). V dropped 8 bases and J dropped 0 bases, with 17 bases sitting between them. This CDR3 has 16 amino acids. In germline, CDR1 is LGHDT, CDR2 YNNKEL (reference sequence). The DNA of the CDR3 is TGTGCCAGCCAAACCGGGGGACCATATAGCAATCAGCCCCAGCATTTT. Its translation: CASQTGGPYSNQPQHF.

The chain employs TRBV19 and TRBJ2-7; 8 bases are a match to TRBD1. This CDR3 has 14 residues. Germline V lookup: CDR1 LNHDA, CDR2 SQIVND (reference sequence). The ends lost 10 bases at V and 2 bases at J; junction bases unmatched: 10. CDR3 region: CATSALRGPYEQYF. CDR3 in DNA: TGTGCCACCTCAGCCCTCAGGGGGCCCTACGAGCAGTACTTC.

This clone was recorded only once. This chain uses TRBV5-5 with TRBJ2-5; TRBD1 matches at 10 bases. Germline values: CDR1 SGHKS, CDR2 YYEKEE (reference sequence). This CDR3 is 17 amino acids long. V trimming: 0 bases; J trimming: 4 bases; junction bases outside the gene matches: 9. The CDR3 reads CASSLAPGQGGIETQYF. Here the CDR3 DNA reads TGTGCCAGCAGCTTGGCCCCCGGACAGGGGGGTATAGAGACCCAGTACTTC.

This chain joins TRBV11-2 and TRBJ2-2; weak D call: TRBD1 (5 bases). Germline V lookup: CDR1 SGHAT, CDR2 FQNNGV. With 1 base removed from V and 0 bases from J, the gap between germline ends came to 12 bases. The CDR3 spans 17 residues. The CDR3 reads CASSLALATANTGELFF. As DNA, the CDR3 is TGTGCCAGCAGCTTAGCTTTGGCGACAGCGAACACCGGGGAGCTGTTTTTT.

This rearrangement joins TRBV7-9 to TRBJ2-7, with 8 nucleotides matching TRBD2. The CDR3 has 15 amino acids. J gave up 5 bases and V 3 bases, and 9 bases lay outside the gene matches. The V gene's germline CDR1 is SEHNR and CDR2 FQNEAQ (reference sequence). The CDR3 spells CASSFGSGSFNEQYF. The CDR3 DNA is TGTGCCAGCAGCTTCGGCAGCGGGAGTTTCAACGAGCAGTACTTC. Complete variable domain (other parts from reference TRBV7-9 and TRBJ2-7): DTGVSQNPRHKITKRGQNVTFRCDPISEHNRLYWYRQTLGQGPEFLTYFQNEAQLEKSRLLSDRFSAERPKGSFSTLEIQRTEQGDSAMYLCASSFGSGSFNEQYFGPGTRLTVT.

The genes are TRBV20-1 and TRBJ2-7, with no clear D. Germline V gene data show CDR1 as DFQATT and CDR2 as SNEGSKA (reference sequence). V dropped 3 bases and J dropped 1 base, with 13 bases sitting between them. The CDR3 runs to 14 residues. The CDR3 nucleotides read TGCAGTGCTAGTGGCCAGGTCGGATCCTACGAGCAGTACTTC. Its protein product is CSASGQVGSYEQYF.

The V call is TRBV11-2, the J call TRBJ2-5, with a tentative D call TRBD2 (6 bases). In germline, CDR1 is SGHAT, CDR2 FQNNGV. The ends were cut back, 8 bases at V and 7 bases at J, with 11 bases in the middle. The CDR3 covers 11 residues. In DNA form, the CDR3 reads TGTGCCAGCGGGATGGGAGGGACCCAGTACTTC. Protein: CASGMGGTQYF.

This clone turned up a few times. The chain couples TRBV7-8 to TRBJ2-5; TRBD1 agrees at 7 bases. The CDR3 runs 17 residues. V was pared by 2 bases and J by 1 base, with 10 bases of the junction left unmatched. CDR1 and CDR2 from the germline V gene are SGHVS and FQNEAQ. Here the CDR3 reads CASSLRDLGQIQETQYF. The CDR3 region has the DNA TGTGCCAGCAGCTTAAGGGACCTGGGACAGATCCAAGAGACCCAGTACTTC.

The V and J genes are TRBV7-9 and TRBJ1-2, with D perhaps TRBD1 (5 bases). Germline CDR1 reads SEHNR; CDR2 reads FQNEAQ (reference sequence). V lost 0 bases and J lost 8, with 19 bases in between. The CDR3 sequence is 16 residues long. The DNA for the CDR3 is TGTGCCAGCAGCTTAGCTCTTTGGGCGGGGGATTTAGGCTACACCTTC. Translation: CASSLALWAGDLGYTF.

The chain links TRBV7-2 to TRBJ2-2, with D unclear. CDR3 length: 14 residues. V was shortened by 5 bases and J by 6 bases, with 13 bases between the two germline ends. Germline V lookup: CDR1 SGHTA, CDR2 FQGNSA. CDR3 sequence (DNA): TGTGCCAGCAGCAACGGTGGCCGGGCCGGGGAGCTGTTTTTT. Translated, it gives CASSNGGRAGELFF.

The chain recombines TRBV6-4 with TRBJ2-3; 7 bases agree with TRBD2. The CDR3 covers 14 residues. Trimming cost V 0 bases and J 7 bases; bases outside gene matches: 4. CDR1 MRHNA and CDR2 SNTAGT come from the germline V gene. CDR3 sequence reads: CASSDSWTRNTQYF. CDR3 sequence (DNA): TGTGCCAGCAGTGACTCGTGGACTAGAAATACGCAGTATTTT.

This clone came up once. The chain employs TRBV6-5 and TRBJ1-2; D possibly corresponds to TRBD1 (6 bases). Germline V CDR1 and CDR2: MNHEY, SVGAGI. The CDR3 is 15 residues long. The V and J ends lost 9 bases and 1 base respectively, with 18 bases between them. Here the CDR3 reads CASLTGLGFNYGYTF. For the CDR3, the DNA is TGTGCCAGTCTTACAGGGCTGGGTTTTAACTATGGCTACACCTTC.

This CDR3 is CASSQDLRGRGLWNTEAFF. CDR3 in DNA: TGTGCCAGCAGCCAAGATCTCCGGGGCAGGGGGCTTTGGAACACTGAAGCTTTCTTT. The gene calls are TRBV14 and TRBJ1-1, with 8 bases that match TRBD1. Germline CDR1 is SGHDN and CDR2 is FVKESK. With 0 bases clipped from V and 1 base from J, the junction kept 13 bases outside the gene matches. The CDR3 contains 19 residues.

The rearrangement joins TRBV27 to TRBJ1-1; 9 bases align to TRBD1. J lost 7 bases, V lost 7 bases, and 7 bases had no gene match. Germline-derived CDR1 and CDR2 are MNHEY and SMNVEV (reference sequence). There are 13 residues in the CDR3. In DNA form, the CDR3 reads TGTGCCAGCACCGCGGACAGGGGAGGTGAAGCTTTCTTT. Protein product: CASTADRGGEAFF.

J is TRBJ1-2 and V is TRBV6-5, with a tentative D call TRBD1 (6 bases). This CDR3 contains 14 residues. Germline CDR1 and CDR2: MNHEY and SVGAGI. V lost 6 bases, J lost 7 bases, and 18 bases lay in between. The CDR3 DNA sequence: TGTGCCAGCAGGAGGGAGGGGGTGGGTCGTGGCTACACCTTC. Its translation is CASRREGVGRGYTF.

This clone was counted only a few times. The chain employs TRBV7-6 and TRBJ1-6; 8 bases fit TRBD1. Germline trimming cut 1 base from V and 9 bases from J; bases unmatched to any gene: 5. Germline values: CDR1 SGHVS, CDR2 FNYEAQ. The CDR3 loop spans 15 amino acids. In DNA, the CDR3 is TGTGCCAGCAGCTTAGGTCAGGGGGCCGGTTCACCCCTCCACTTT. It translates to CASSLGQGAGSPLHF.

This clone was picked up one time. V gene TRBV19 combines with J gene TRBJ1-2, with TRBD1 matching over 12 bases. V lost 5 bases to trimming and J lost 8 bases; unmatched junction nucleotides: 9. The CDR3 is 15 residues long. The germline gives CDR1 LNHDA, CDR2 SQIVND (reference sequence). CDR3 region: CASSAPGQGAGGYTF. The CDR3 DNA follows: TGTGCCAGTAGTGCGCCGGGACAGGGGGCCGGGGGCTACACCTTC.

The V call is TRBV24-1, the J call TRBJ2-1, with 7 nucleotides matching TRBD2. The CDR3 extends over 15 amino acids. Trimming removed 6 bases from V and 3 bases from J; junction bases left unmatched: 7. The germline V gene encodes CDR1 KGHDR and CDR2 SFDVKD. CDR3 DNA: TGTGCCACCAGTTCCGGTGGGAGGGGCTACAATGAGCAGTTCTTC. Its translation: CATSSGGRGYNEQFF.

The CDR3 loop is CASSRDRSSYEQYF. As DNA, the CDR3 is TGTGCCAGCAGCCGGGACAGGAGCTCCTACGAGCAGTACTTC. V gene TRBV5-4 combines with J gene TRBJ2-7; 8 nucleotides match TRBD1. Germline loops: CDR1 SGHNT, CDR2 YYREEE (reference sequence). The CDR3 spans 14 residues. V trimming: 4 bases; J trimming: 0 bases; junction bases outside the gene matches: 3.